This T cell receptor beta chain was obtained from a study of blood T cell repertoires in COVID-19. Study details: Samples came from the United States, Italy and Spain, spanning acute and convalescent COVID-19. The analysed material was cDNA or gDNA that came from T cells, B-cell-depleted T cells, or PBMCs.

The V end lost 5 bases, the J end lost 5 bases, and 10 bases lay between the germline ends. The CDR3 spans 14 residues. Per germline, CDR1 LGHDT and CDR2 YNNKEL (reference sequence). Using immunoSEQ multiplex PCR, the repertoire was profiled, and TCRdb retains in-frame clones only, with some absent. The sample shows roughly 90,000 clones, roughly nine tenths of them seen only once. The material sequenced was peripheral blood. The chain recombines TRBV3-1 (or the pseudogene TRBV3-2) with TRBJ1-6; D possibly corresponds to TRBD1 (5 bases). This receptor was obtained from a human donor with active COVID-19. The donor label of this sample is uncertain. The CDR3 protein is CASSGHQNNSPLHF. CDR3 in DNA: TGTGCCAGCAGCGGACACCAAAATAATTCACCCCTCCACTTT.